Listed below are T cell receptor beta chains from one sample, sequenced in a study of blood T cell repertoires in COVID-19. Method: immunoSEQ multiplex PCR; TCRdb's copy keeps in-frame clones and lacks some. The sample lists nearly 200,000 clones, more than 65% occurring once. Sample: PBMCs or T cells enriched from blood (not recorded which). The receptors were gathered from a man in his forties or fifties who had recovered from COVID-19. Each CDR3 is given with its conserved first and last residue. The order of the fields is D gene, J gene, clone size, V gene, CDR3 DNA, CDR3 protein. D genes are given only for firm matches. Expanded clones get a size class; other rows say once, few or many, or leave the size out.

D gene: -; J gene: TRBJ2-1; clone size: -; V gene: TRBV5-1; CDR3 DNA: TGCGCCAGCAGCTTGGGCCCCCGTCAGAATGAGCAGTTCTTC; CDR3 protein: CASSLGPRQNEQFF
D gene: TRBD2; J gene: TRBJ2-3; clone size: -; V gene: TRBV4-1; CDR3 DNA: TGCGCCAGCAGCCCCCGGACTAGCGGGGGTCGGGAAGATACGCAGTATTTT; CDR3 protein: CASSPRTSGGREDTQYF
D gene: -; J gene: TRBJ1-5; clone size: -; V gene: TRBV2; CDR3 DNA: TGTGCCAGCAGTGAAAGGAGGGGCGGAGGGGTTAACAATCAGCCCCAGCATTTT; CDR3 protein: CASSERRGGGVNNQPQHF
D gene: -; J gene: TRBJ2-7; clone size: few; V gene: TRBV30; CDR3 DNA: TGTGCCTGGAGTTTGTCCCTCCAGCGTGGCGAGCAGTACTTC; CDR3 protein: CAWSLSLQRGEQYF
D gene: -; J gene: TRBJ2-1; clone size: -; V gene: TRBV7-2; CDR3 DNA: TGTGCCAGCAGCTCATGGGCAGCTGACTACAATGAGCAGTTCTTC; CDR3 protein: CASSSWAADYNEQFF
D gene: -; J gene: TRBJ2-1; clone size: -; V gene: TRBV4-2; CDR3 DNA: TGTGCCAGCAGCCAAGGGGACAACAATGAGCAGTTCTTC; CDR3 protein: CASSQGDNNEQFF
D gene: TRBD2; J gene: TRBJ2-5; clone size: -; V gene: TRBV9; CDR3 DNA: TGTGCCAGCAGCGTAGGAATCCTAGCGGGGGGTCACTCGGGGGAGACCCAGTACTTC; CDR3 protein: CASSVGILAGGHSGETQYF
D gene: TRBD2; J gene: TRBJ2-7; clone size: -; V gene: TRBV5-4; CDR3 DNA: TGTGCCAGCAGCGGGGGGACTAGCGGGGTAATTACCTACGAGCAGTACTTC; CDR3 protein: CASSGGTSGVITYEQYF
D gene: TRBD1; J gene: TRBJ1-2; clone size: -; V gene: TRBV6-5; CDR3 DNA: TGTGCCACCTCTGACGGGACAGACTATGGCTACACCTTC; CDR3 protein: CATSDGTDYGYTF
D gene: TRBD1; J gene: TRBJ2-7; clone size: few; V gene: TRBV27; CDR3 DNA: TGTGCCAGCATACGGGAACAGGGGGTGGACCACGAGCAGTACTTC; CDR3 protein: CASIREQGVDHEQYF
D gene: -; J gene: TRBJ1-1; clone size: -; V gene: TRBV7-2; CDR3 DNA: TGTGCCAGCGCCAGGGGTGGCCTGATGAACACTGAAGCTTTCTTT; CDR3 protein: CASARGGLMNTEAFF
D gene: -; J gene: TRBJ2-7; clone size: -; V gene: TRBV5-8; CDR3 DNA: TGTGCCAGCAGCTCCCACCACCTCCAGGCAGACCTCTACGAGCAGTACTTC; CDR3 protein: CASSSHHLQADLYEQYF
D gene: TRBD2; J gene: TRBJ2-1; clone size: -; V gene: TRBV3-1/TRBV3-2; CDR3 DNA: TGTGCCAGCAGCCTGACTAGCGGGGGGGCAGGGAATGAGCAGTTCTTC; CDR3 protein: CASSLTSGGAGNEQFF
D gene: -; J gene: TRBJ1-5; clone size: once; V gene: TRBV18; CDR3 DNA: TGTGCCAGCTCACCACTCAGGGATCAGCCCCAGCATTTT; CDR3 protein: CASSPLRDQPQHF
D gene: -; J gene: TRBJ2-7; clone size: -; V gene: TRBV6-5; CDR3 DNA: TGTGCCAGCTCCATCAGGGGAGGGGACGAGCAGTACTTC; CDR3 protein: CASSIRGGDEQYF